The 5 T cell receptor beta chains presented below share a single source sample, sequenced in a study of identical twins. TCRdb ran MiXCR on the 5' RACE reads and lists one entry per CDR3 protein. The data hold 470,000 or so distinct CDR3 sequences, with approximately 24% observed a single time. The same data also contributed to another study, on T cells expressing NK-cell markers.

The sample taken for sequencing was CD4+ T cells sorted from blood. The source is a woman aged 18 to 35 in good health.

The chain couples TRBV20-1 to TRBJ2-3, with D uncertain. From germline, CDR1 is DFQATT and CDR2 SNEGSKA (reference sequence). Trimming left V 3 bases short and J 6 bases short, with 10 bases between. This CDR3 is 12 amino acids long. Here the CDR3 reads CSARSPPDTQYF. The CDR3 region has the DNA TGCAGTGCTAGGTCGCCTCCGGATACGCAGTATTTT.

This clonotype was observed at least ten times. The V gene is TRBV5-1, the J gene TRBJ1-1, with D unclear. Germline V gene sequence: CDR1 SGHRS, CDR2 YFSETQ. This CDR3 region has 14 residues. The V end lost 0 bases, the J end lost 4 bases, and 10 bases lay between the germline ends. The CDR3 bases are TGCGCCAGCAGCTTGGCCCGACTGGGCACTGAAGCTTTCTTT. Its translation is CASSLARLGTEAFF.

The chain recombines TRBV12-3 or TRBV12-4 with TRBJ1-6; no clear D gene. Trimming cost V 6 bases and J 2 bases, with 11 bases left between them. CDR3 length: 15 residues. The CDR3 spells CASRGDPTYNSPLHF. In nucleotides, the CDR3 is TGTGCCAGCAGGGGAGACCCCACCTATAATTCACCCCTCCACTTT.

This clonotype has ten or more counts. The chain employs TRBV12-3 or TRBV12-4 and TRBJ2-7; 8 positions agree with TRBD1. This CDR3 region has 15 residues. V shed 6 bases, J shed 2 bases, and the junction held 9 bases outside the gene matches. In DNA form, the CDR3 reads TGTGCCAGCAGCAACCCAGGGGGCTTGACCTACGAGCAGTACTTC. This translates into CASSNPGGLTYEQYF.

This clonotype was picked up a small number of times. This chain links TRBV5-1 with TRBJ2-3; tentatively, D is TRBD2 (5 bases). In germline, CDR1 is SGHRS, CDR2 YFSETQ. The CDR3 consists of 13 residues. V lost 1 base and J lost 6, with 9 bases in between. The CDR3: CASSLFRGDTQYF. For the CDR3, the DNA is TGCGCCAGCAGCTTGTTCAGAGGGGATACGCAGTATTTT.